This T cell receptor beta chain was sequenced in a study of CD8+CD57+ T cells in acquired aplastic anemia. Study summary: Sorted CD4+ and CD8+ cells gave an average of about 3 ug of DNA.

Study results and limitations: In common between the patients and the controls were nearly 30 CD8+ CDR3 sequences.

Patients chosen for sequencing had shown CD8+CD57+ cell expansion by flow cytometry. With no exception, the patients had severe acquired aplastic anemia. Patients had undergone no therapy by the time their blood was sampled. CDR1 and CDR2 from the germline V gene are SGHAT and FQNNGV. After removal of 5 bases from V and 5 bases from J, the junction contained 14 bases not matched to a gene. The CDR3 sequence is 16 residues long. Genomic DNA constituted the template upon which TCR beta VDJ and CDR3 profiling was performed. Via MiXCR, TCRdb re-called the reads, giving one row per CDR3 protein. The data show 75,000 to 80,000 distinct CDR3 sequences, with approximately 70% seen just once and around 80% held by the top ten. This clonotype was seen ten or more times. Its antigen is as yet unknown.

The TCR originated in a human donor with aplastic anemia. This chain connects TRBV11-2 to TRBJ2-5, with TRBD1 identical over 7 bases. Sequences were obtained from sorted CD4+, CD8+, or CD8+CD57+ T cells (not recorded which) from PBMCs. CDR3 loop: CASSLDPTGALETQYF. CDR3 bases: TGTGCCAGCAGCCTCGACCCTACAGGGGCGCTGGAGACCCAGTACTTC.